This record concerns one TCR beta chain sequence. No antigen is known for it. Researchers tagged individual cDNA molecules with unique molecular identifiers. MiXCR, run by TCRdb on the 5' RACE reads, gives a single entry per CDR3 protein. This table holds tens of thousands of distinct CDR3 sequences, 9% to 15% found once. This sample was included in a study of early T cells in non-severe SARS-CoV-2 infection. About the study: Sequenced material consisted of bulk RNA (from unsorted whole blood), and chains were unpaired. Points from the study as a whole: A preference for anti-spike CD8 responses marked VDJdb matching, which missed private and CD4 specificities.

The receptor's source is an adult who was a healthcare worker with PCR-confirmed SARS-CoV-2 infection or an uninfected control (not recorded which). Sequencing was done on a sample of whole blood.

CDR3: CASSRTGMSDTQYF. The DNA for the CDR3 is TGTGCCAGCAGCCGTACAGGGATGTCAGATACGCAGTATTTT. V and J are TRBV7-6 and TRBJ2-3, with a weak D call TRBD1 (6 bases). This CDR3 spans 14 amino acids. The V end lost 5 bases, the J end lost 4 bases, and 13 bases lay between the germline ends. Germline loops: CDR1 SGHVS, CDR2 FNYEAQ.